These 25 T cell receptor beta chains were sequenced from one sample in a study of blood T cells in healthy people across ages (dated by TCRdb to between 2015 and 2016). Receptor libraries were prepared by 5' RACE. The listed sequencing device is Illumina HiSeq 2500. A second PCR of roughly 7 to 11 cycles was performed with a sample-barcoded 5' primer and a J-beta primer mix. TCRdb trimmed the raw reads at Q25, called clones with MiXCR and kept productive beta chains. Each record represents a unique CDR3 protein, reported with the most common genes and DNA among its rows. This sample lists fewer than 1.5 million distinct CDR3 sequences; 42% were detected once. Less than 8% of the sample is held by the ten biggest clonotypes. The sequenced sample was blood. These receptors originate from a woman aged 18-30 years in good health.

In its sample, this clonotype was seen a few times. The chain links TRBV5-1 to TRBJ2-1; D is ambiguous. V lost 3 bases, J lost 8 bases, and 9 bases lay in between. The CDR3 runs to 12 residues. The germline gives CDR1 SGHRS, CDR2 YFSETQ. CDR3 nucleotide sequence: TGCGCCAGCAGCTCCCTGTTTTATGAGCAGTTCTTC. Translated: CASSSLFYEQFF.

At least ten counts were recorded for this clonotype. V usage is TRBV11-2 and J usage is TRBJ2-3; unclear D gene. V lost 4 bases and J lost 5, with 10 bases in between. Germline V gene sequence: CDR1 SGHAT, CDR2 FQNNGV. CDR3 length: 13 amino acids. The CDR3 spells CASSSGQRDTQYF. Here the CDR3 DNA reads TGTGCCAGCAGCTCCGGTCAAAGAGATACGCAGTATTTT.

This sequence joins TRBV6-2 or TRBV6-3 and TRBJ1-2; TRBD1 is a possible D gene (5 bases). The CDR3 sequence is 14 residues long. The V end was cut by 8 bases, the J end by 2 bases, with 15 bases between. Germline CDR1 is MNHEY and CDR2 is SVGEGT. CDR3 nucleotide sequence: TGTGCCAGCGAGGGATGGGGGATCAACTATGGCTACACCTTC. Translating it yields CASEGWGINYGYTF.

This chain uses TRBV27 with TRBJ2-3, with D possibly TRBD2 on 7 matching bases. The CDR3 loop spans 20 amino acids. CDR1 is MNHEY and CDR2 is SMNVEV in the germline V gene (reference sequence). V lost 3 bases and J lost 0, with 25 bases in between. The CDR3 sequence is CASSFGPIGGGLPSTDTQYF. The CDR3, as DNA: TGTGCCAGCAGTTTCGGGCCTATTGGGGGGGGCCTTCCTAGCACAGATACGCAGTATTTT.

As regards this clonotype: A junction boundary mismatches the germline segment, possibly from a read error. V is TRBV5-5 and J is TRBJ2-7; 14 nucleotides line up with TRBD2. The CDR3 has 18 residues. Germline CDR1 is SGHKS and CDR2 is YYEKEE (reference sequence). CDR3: CASSLGGAGLAGEYGQYF. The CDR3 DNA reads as TGTGCCAGCAGCTTGGGCGGCGCGGGACTAGCGGGGGAATACGGGCAGTACTTC.

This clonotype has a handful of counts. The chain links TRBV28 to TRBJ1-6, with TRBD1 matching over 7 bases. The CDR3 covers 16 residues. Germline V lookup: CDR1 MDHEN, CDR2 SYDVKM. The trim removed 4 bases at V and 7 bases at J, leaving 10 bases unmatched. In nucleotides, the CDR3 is TGTGCCAGCAGTTCCCCCCGACAGGGCGACAATTCACCCCTCCACTTT. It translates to CASSSPRQGDNSPLHF.

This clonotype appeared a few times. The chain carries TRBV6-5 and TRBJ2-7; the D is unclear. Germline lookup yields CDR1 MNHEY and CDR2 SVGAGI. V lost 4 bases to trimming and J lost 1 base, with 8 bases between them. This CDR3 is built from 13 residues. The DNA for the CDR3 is TGTGCCAGCAGTTCGCCCGAGTCCTACGAGCAGTACTTC. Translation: CASSSPESYEQYF.

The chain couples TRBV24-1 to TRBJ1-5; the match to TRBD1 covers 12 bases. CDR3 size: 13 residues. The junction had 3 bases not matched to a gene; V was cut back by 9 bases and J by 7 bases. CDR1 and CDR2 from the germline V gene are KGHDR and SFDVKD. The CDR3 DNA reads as TGTGCCACCGGGACAGGGGGCGGGCAGCCCCAGCATTTT. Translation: CATGTGGGQPQHF.

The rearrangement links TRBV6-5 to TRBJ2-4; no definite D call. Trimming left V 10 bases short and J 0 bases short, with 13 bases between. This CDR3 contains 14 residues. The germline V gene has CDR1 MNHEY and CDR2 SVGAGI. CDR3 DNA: TGTGCCACCCAGGCCCCACTAGCCAAAAACATTCAGTACTTC. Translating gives CATQAPLAKNIQYF.

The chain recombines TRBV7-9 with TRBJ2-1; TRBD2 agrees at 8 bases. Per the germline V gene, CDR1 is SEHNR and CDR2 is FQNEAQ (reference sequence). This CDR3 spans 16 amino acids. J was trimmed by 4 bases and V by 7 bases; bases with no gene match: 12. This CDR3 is CASTLRGSGKYNEQFF. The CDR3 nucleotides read TGTGCCAGCACCCTAAGGGGTAGCGGGAAATACAATGAGCAGTTCTTC.

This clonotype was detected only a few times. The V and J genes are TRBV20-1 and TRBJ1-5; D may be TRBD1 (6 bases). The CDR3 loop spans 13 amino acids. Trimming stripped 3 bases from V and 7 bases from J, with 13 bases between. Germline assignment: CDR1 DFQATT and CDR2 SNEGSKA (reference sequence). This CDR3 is CSASFPGEQPQHF. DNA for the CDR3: TGCAGTGCTAGTTTTCCAGGGGAACAGCCCCAGCATTTT.

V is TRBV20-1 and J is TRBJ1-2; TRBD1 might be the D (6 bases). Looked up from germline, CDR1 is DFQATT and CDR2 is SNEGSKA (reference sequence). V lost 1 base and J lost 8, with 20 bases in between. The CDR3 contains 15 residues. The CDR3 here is CSARVGRQGQRGYTF. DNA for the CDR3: TGCAGTGCTAGAGTGGGGCGGCAGGGGCAAAGAGGCTACACCTTC.

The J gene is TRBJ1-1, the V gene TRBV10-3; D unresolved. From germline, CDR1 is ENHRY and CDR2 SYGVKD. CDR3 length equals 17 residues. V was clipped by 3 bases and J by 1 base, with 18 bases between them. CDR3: CAISDLGFGSGNTEAFF. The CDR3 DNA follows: TGTGCCATCAGTGACCTTGGGTTTGGGTCCGGGAACACTGAAGCTTTCTTT.

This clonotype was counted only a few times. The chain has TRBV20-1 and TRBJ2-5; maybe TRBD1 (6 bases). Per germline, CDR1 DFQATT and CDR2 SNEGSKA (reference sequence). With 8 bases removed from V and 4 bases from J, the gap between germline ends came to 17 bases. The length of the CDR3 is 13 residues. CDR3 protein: CSPSPQGRETQYF. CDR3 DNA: TGCAGTCCCTCTCCCCAGGGGAGAGAGACCCAGTACTTC.

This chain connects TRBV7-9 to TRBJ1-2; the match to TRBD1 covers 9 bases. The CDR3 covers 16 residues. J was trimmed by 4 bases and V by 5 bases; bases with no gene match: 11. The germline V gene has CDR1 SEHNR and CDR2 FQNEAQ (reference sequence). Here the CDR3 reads CASSLAAGTGRYGYTF. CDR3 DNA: TGTGCCAGCAGCCTGGCCGCCGGGACAGGGCGCTATGGCTACACCTTC.

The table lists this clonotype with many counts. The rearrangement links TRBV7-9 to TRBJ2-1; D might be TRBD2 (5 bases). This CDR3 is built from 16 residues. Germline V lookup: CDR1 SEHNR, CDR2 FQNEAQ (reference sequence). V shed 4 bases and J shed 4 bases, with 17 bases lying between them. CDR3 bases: TGTGCCAGCAGCTCAACCAGGTTTTCGGGATACAATGAGCAGTTCTTC. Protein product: CASSSTRFSGYNEQFF.

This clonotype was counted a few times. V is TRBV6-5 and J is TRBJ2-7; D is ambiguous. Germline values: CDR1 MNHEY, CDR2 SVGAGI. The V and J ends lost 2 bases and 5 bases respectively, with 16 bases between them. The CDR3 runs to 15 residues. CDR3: CASSYAAPPQDEQYF. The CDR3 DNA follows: TGTGCCAGCAGTTACGCAGCCCCTCCGCAAGACGAGCAGTACTTC.

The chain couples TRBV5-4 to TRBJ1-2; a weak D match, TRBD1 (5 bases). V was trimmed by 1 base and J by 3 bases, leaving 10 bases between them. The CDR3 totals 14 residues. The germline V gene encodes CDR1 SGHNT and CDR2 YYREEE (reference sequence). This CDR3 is CASSLRGFDYGYTF. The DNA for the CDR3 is TGTGCCAGCAGCTTGAGGGGTTTTGACTATGGCTACACCTTC.

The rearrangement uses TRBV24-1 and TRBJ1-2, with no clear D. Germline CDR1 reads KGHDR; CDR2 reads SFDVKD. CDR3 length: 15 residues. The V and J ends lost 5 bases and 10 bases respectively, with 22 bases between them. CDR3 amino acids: CATSVTLLDRVVYTF. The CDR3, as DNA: TGTGCCACCAGTGTCACCCTTCTGGATAGGGTCGTCTACACCTTC.

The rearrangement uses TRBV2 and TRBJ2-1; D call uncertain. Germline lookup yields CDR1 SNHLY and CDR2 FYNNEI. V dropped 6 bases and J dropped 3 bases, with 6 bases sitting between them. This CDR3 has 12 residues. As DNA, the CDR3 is TGTGCCAGCAGGGATTACTACAATGAGCAGTTCTTC. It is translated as CASRDYYNEQFF.

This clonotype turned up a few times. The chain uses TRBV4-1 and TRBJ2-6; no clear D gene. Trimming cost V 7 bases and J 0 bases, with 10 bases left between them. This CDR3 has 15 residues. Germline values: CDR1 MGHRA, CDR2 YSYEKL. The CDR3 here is CASTLVGSGANVLTF. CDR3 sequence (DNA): TGCGCCAGCACCCTCGTGGGCTCTGGGGCCAACGTCCTGACTTTC.

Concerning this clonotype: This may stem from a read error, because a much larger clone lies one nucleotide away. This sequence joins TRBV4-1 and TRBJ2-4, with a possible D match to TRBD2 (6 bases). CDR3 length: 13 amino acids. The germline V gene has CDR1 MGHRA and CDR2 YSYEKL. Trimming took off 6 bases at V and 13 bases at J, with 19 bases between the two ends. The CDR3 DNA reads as TGCGCCAGCAGGGAAACTAGCTCCGATGAGCAGTACTTC. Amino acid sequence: CASRETSSDEQYF.

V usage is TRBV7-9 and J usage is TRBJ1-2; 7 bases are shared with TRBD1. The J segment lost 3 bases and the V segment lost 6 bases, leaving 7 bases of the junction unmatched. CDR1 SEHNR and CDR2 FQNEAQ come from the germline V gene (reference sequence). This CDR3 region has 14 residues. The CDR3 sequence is CASSTGDVYYGYTF. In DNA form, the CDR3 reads TGTGCCAGCAGTACAGGGGACGTTTACTATGGCTACACCTTC.

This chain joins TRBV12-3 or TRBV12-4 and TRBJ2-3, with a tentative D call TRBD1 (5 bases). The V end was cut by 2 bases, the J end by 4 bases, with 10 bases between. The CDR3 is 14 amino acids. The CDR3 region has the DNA TGTGCCAGCAGTTTATGGGGCAACCCAGATACGCAGTATTTT. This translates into CASSLWGNPDTQYF.

The CDR3: CASREGLAGPGDTQYF. The CDR3, as DNA: TGCGCCAGTCGGGAAGGGCTAGCGGGGCCAGGTGATACGCAGTATTTT. The chain couples TRBV5-1 to TRBJ2-3, with 9 bases fitting TRBD2. The J segment lost 6 bases and the V segment lost 8 bases, leaving 16 bases of the junction unmatched. CDR3 length: 16 residues. Germline V gene lookup returns CDR1 SGHRS and CDR2 YFSETQ.